The present T cell receptor beta chain was sequenced within a study of cytomegalovirus exposure and HLA in healthy donors. General observations from the study: Across donors, most TCRs were seen rarely, yet some public ones were widespread. Cytomegalovirus-associated TCR beta chains were listed, numbering under 200.

As to this clone: What it binds is unknown.

Regarding donors, all were healthy bone marrow donors. Deletions cut 4 bases from V and 0 bases from J, with 13 bases between. The CDR3 contains 16 residues. The germline V gene has CDR1 MNHNS and CDR2 SASEGT. Primers included in the PCR were 60 Vbeta and 13 Jbeta primers. Source study methods: Unique TCR beta chains totaled some 80 million in a later count, with around 12 million of them shared. The repertoire was sequenced with immunoSEQ multiplex PCR; TCRdb's copy has only in-frame clones and lacks some. From that table come the V and J calls and clone size; the DNA was used to work out D and trimming. Among tens of thousands of clones listed, 80% to 90% were seen once.

This receptor was identified in a woman aged 25 to 39 in good health and CMV-seropositive. Sequencing input: PBMCs. The V and J genes are TRBV6-1 and TRBJ2-1; a weak D match, TRBD2 (5 bases). CDR3 sequence reads: CASSGPSRSSYNEQFF. DNA of the CDR3: TGTGCCAGCAGTGGTCCTAGCAGGAGCTCCTACAATGAGCAGTTCTTC.